This T cell receptor (beta chain) emerged from a study of a mutant IDH1 vaccine in newly diagnosed glioma. Study-level information: Radiotherapy alone preceded vaccination by 4-6 weeks; alternatively, vaccination started with temozolomide cycles. Former treatment meant radiotherapy, temozolomide, or both; the majority had gotten both.

Comments on this clone: Its antigen is still unknown.

Study-level findings and limits: Top-clonotype changes in peripheral T cells seemed unrelated to pseudoprogression.

This sample's time point: week 5, during vaccination. A single vaccine dose contained 300 ug of mutant IDH1 20-mer peptide, and topical imiquimod was used with it. Method: immunoSEQ multiplex PCR; TCRdb's copy keeps in-frame clones and lacks some. The sample records about 25,000 clones, 60% to 80% being singletons. This material consisted of PBMCs, taken from a glioma patient whose treatment included an IDH1 peptide vaccine. This sequence was found in a man aged 40-49 years with glioma.

The CDR3 here is CASSTPAGGGWGGQYV. CDR3 bases: TGTGCCAGCAGCACACCAGCGGGAGGTGGGTGGGGAGGGCAGTACGTC. This chain joins TRBV7-8 and TRBJ2-7; 9 bases map to TRBD2. The CDR3 contains 16 residues. The junction had 17 bases not matched to a gene; V was cut back by 5 bases and J by 9 bases. Germline CDR1 SGHVS, CDR2 FQNEAQ.